These 9 T cell receptor beta chains share one sample of origin, sequenced in a study of blood T cell repertoires in COVID-19. Profiled with immunoSEQ multiplex PCR; TCRdb holds only in-frame clones, not every one. Of 90,000 to 100,000 clones in the sample, more than 65% were seen once. Material for sequencing was peripheral blood. These receptors all come from a man aged 60 to 69 with acute or convalescent COVID-19.

V is TRBV5-1 and J is TRBJ2-3; maybe TRBD2 (5 bases). This CDR3 is built from 16 residues. The germline V and J ends were trimmed by 4 bases and 1 base, with 16 bases remaining between them. In germline, CDR1 is SGHRS, CDR2 YFSETQ. The CDR3 DNA reads as TGCGCCAGCAGCCCCATGCGGGTTAGGGGCACAGATACGCAGTATTTT. Amino acid sequence: CASSPMRVRGTDTQYF.

The rearrangement links TRBV19 to TRBJ2-3; 7 nucleotides line up with TRBD1. Trimming took 9 bases from V and 5 from J; bases not matched to a gene: 32. This CDR3 has 21 amino acids. The germline V gene has CDR1 LNHDA and CDR2 SQIVND (reference sequence). The CDR3 is CASYQTSGQINVNLRRDTQYF. CDR3 bases: TGTGCCAGCTACCAGACCTCGGGACAGATCAACGTGAACCTACGCCGAGATACGCAGTATTTT.

The J gene is TRBJ2-1, the V gene TRBV27, with 7 nucleotides matching TRBD2. The CDR3 loop spans 16 amino acids. CDR1 is MNHEY and CDR2 is SMNVEV in the germline V gene (reference sequence). Trimming took 7 bases from V and 0 from J; bases not matched to a gene: 9. In nucleotides, the CDR3 is TGTGCCAGCAAGATCCTGGCGGGAGCCTCCTACAATGAGCAGTTCTTC. Its protein is CASKILAGASYNEQFF.

This chain links TRBV7-8 with TRBJ2-1, with TRBD2 identical over 12 bases. This CDR3 has 19 amino acids. The germline gives CDR1 SGHVS, CDR2 FQNEAQ. Trimming cost V 5 bases and J 6 bases; bases outside gene matches: 17. For the CDR3, the DNA is TGTGCCAGCAGCCCCCCCCCGGCTAGCGGGAGGGCCGGGGGCAATGAGCAGTTCTTC. It codes for CASSPPPASGRAGGNEQFF.

This clone was counted only a few times. Here the CDR3 reads CASRESGISGNTIYF. The DNA for the CDR3 is TGTGCCAGCAGAGAATCAGGGATCTCTGGAAACACCATATATTTT. This sequence joins TRBV7-2 and TRBJ1-3, with D possibly being TRBD1 (5 bases). V shed 6 bases and J shed 0 bases, with 12 bases lying between them. The CDR3 sequence is 15 residues long. CDR1 and CDR2 from the germline V gene are SGHTA and FQGNSA.

This clone is a singleton in its sample. The chain combines TRBV19 with TRBJ2-1; D remains unclear. The CDR3 has 15 amino acids. Germline-derived CDR1 and CDR2 are LNHDA and SQIVND (reference sequence). V dropped 5 bases and J dropped 4 bases, with 15 bases sitting between them. The DNA of the CDR3 is TGTGCCAGTAGTTTGGCCCGCCTGGAGTACAATGAGCAGTTCTTC. Translation gives CASSLARLEYNEQFF.

The chain recombines TRBV4-3 with TRBJ1-2, with TRBD1 matching over 10 bases. With V trimmed by 3 bases and J by 3 bases, 4 bases remained unmatched. The germline gives CDR1 LGHNA, CDR2 YSLEER. The CDR3 is 15 residues long. The CDR3 loop is CASSQLGTGDYGYTF. The CDR3 DNA sequence: TGCGCCAGCAGCCAGCTAGGGACAGGGGACTATGGCTACACCTTC.

The gene calls are TRBV4-1 and TRBJ1-1; TRBD1 might be the D (6 bases). Germline lookup yields CDR1 MGHRA and CDR2 YSYEKL. CDR3 length: 15 amino acids. Deletions cut 1 base from V and 0 bases from J, with 9 bases between. The CDR3 reads CASSQAHRVNTEAFF. Written as DNA, the CDR3 is TGCGCCAGCAGCCAAGCTCACAGGGTGAACACTGAAGCTTTCTTT.

This chain connects TRBV24-1 to TRBJ2-3; TRBD1 is a possible D gene (5 bases). Trimming removed 5 bases from V and 2 bases from J, with 19 bases in between. Germline V gene sequence: CDR1 KGHDR, CDR2 SFDVKD. The CDR3 contains 17 residues. Here the CDR3 reads CATSGKAGRQTTDTQYF. The CDR3 region has the DNA TGTGCCACCAGTGGAAAGGCCGGGCGACAGACCACAGATACGCAGTATTTT.